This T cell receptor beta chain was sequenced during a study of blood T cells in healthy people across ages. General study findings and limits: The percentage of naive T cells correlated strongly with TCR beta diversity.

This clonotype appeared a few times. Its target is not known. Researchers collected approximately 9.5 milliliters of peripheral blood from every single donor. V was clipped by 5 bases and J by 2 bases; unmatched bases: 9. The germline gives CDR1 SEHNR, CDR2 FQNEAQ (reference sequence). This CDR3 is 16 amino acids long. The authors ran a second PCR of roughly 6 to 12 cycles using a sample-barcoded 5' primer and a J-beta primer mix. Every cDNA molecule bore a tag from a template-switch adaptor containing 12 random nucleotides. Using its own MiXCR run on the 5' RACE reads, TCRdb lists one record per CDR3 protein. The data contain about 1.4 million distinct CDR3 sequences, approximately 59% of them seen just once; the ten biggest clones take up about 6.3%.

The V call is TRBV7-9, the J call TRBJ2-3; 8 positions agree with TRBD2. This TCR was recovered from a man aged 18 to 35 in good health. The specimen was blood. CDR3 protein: CASSGRTSSHTDTQYF. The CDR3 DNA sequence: TGTGCCAGCAGCGGCCGGACTAGCAGCCACACAGATACGCAGTATTTT.